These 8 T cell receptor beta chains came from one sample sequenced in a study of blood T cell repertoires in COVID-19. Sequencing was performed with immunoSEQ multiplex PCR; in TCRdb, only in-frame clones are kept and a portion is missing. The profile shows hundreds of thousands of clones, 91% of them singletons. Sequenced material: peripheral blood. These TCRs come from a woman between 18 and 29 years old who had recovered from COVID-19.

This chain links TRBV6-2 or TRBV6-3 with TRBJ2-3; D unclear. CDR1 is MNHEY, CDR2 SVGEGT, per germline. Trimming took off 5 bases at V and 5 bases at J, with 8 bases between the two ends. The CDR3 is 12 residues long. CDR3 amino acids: CASSRLVDTQYF. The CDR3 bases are TGTGCCAGCAGTCGACTTGTAGATACGCAGTATTTT.

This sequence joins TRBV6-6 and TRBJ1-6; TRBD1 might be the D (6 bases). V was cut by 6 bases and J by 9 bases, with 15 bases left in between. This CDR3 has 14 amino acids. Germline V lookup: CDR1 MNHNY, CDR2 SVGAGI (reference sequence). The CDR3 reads CASSLTGLSSPLHF. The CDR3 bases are TGTGCCAGCAGCTTAACAGGGTTGAGTTCACCCCTCCACTTT.

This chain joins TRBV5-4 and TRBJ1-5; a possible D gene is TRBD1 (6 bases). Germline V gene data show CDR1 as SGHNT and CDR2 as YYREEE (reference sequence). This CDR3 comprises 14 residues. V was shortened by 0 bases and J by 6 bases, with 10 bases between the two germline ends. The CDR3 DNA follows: TGTGCCAGCAGCTTGGGGGGGGGCGGTCAGCCCCAGCATTTT. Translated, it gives CASSLGGGGQPQHF.

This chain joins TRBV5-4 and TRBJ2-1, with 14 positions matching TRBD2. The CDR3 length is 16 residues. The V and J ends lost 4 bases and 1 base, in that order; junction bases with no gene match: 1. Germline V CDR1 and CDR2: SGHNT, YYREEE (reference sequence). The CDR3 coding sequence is TGTGCCAGCAGCGGGACTAGCGGGAGATCCTACAATGAGCAGTTCTTC. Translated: CASSGTSGRSYNEQFF.

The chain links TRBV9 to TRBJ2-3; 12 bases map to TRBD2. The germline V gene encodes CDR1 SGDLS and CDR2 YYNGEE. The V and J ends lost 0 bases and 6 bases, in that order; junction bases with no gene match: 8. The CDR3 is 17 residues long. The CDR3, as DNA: TGTGCCAGCAGCGTAGACCCTAGCGGGAGGGCCATTGATACGCAGTATTTT. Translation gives CASSVDPSGRAIDTQYF.

The chain's CDR3 is CASSLDIRYEQYV. DNA of the CDR3: TGTGCCAGCAGCTTAGATATCCGCTACGAGCAGTACGTC. The V and J genes are TRBV7-2 and TRBJ2-7; no reliable D call. CDR3 size: 13 residues. The V gene's germline CDR1 is SGHTA and CDR2 FQGNSA. V gave up 1 base and J gave up 3 bases, with 7 bases separating them.

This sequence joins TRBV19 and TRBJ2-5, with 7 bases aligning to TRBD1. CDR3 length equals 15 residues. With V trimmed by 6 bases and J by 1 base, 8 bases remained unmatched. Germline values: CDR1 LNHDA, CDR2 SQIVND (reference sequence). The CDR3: CASSDRVRAQETQYF. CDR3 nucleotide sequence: TGTGCCAGTAGCGACAGGGTCAGAGCCCAAGAGACCCAGTACTTC.

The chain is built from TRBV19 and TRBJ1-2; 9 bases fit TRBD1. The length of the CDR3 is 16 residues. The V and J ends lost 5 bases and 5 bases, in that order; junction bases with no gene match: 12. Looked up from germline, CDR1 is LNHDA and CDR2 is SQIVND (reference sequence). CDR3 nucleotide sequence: TGTGCCAGTAGTGGCTACCGGGACAGGGATTCTTATGGCTACACCTTC. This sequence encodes CASSGYRDRDSYGYTF.